The clone carrying this TCR beta chain was seen just once. Its specificity is unknown. The data stem from a study of T cell clones after liver transplantation. Study in general: Graft-donor-reactive sequences were compared with third-party-reactive TCRbeta sequences from pre-transplant mixed lymphocyte reactions. Standard immunosuppression, with no induction, continued until 12-24 months after transplant.

After removal of 0 bases from V and 6 bases from J, the junction contained 15 bases not matched to a gene. Germline loops: CDR1 MRHNA, CDR2 SNTAGT. The CDR3 totals 20 residues. The method was immunoSEQ multiplex PCR; TCRdb's version includes in-frame clones alone and lacks a portion of them. The table shows 65,000 to 70,000 clones, with more than 85% occurring only once. General study results and limits: Small, mixed patient groups and varying post-transplant times limit these conclusions. A larger donor-reactive than third-party decline suggested partial antigen-specific deletion.

Specimen: CD4+ T cells from blood, collected approximately 26 months after liver transplant. The source of this sequence is a human patient who received a liver transplant. Some T cells may originate from the graft donor. The chain combines TRBV6-4 with TRBJ2-4; 12 positions match TRBD2. The chain's CDR3 is CASSDSTPGASGRGGNIQYF. The DNA of the CDR3 is TGTGCCAGCAGTGACTCTACCCCCGGGGCTAGCGGGAGGGGGGGAAACATTCAGTACTTC.